These 16 T cell receptor beta chains originate from one sample sequenced in a study of T-cell memory formation after mild COVID-19. TCRdb redid the calling of the 5' RACE reads with MiXCR, one entry per CDR3 protein. The data contain roughly 580,000 distinct CDR3 sequences, about a sixth of them seen just once; the ten biggest clones take up around 12%. Sequenced: PBMCs or a T cell subset sorted from them (not recorded which). The receptors come from an adult woman who had mild COVID-19 (a few samples of this study predate the infection). Cell type and time point are not known.

J is TRBJ2-3 and V is TRBV24-1, with TRBD1 identical over 7 bases. The V gene's germline CDR1 is KGHDR and CDR2 SFDVKD. After removal of 2 bases from V and 5 bases from J, the junction contained 6 bases not matched to a gene. There are 15 residues in the CDR3. The CDR3 region is CATSDWTGNGDTQYF. CDR3 in DNA: TGTGCCACCAGTGATTGGACAGGAAATGGAGATACGCAGTATTTT.

Ten or more counts support this clonotype. The chain recombines TRBV7-2 with TRBJ1-2, with 8 bases matching TRBD1. V was clipped by 3 bases and J by 5 bases; unmatched bases: 2. In germline, CDR1 is SGHTA, CDR2 FQGNSA. The CDR3 covers 13 residues. The CDR3 bases are TGTGCCAGCAGCTTGGGGACAGGATATGGCTACACCTTC. This sequence encodes CASSLGTGYGYTF.

The CDR3 reads CASSPPIAGYNEQFF. As DNA, the CDR3 is TGTGCCAGCAGCCCACCGATAGCGGGGTACAATGAGCAGTTCTTC. V gene TRBV7-8 combines with J gene TRBJ2-1; 8 bases are a match to TRBD2. Germline V gene data show CDR1 as SGHVS and CDR2 as FQNEAQ. The CDR3 is 15 amino acids. The junction had 7 bases not matched to a gene; V was cut back by 5 bases and J by 4 bases.

This clonotype has just a few counts. The CDR3 region is CATSPSELLFGYTF. CDR3 coding DNA: TGTGCCACCAGCCCCAGCGAACTTTTATTTGGCTACACCTTC. This sequence joins TRBV24-1 and TRBJ1-2; no clear D. This CDR3 is 14 amino acids long. The V end was cut by 7 bases, the J end by 7 bases, with 18 bases between. CDR1 and CDR2 from the germline V gene are KGHDR and SFDVKD.

This clonotype was seen more than once but under ten times. The chain joins TRBV18 to TRBJ2-1; D gene ambiguous. This CDR3 is built from 12 residues. CDR1 KGHSH and CDR2 LQKENI come from the germline V gene. The V end lost 2 bases, the J end lost 12 bases, and 11 bases lay between the germline ends. For the CDR3, the DNA is TGTGCCAGCTCACCAGATGGGGTGGGGCAGTTCTTC. This codes for CASSPDGVGQFF.

This clonotype has only a few counts. V gene TRBV5-1 combines with J gene TRBJ2-5; 7 bases line up with TRBD2. V shed 4 bases, J shed 4 bases, and the junction held 7 bases outside the gene matches. The CDR3 extends over 14 amino acids. CDR1 is SGHRS and CDR2 is YFSETQ in the germline V gene. The CDR3 DNA reads as TGCGCCAGCAGCATTCTAGCGGACCCAGAGACCCAGTACTTC. Its protein product is CASSILADPETQYF. Drawing the rest from reference TRBV5-1 and TRBJ2-5, the complete variable domain is KAGVTQTPRYLIKTRGQQVTLSCSPISGHRSVSWYQQTPGQGLQFLFEYFSETQRNKGNFPGRFSGRQFSNSRSEMNVSTLELGDSALYLCASSILADPETQYFGPGTRLLVL.

This rearrangement joins TRBV10-3 to TRBJ2-7, with a tentative D call TRBD1 (6 bases). Trimming took off 5 bases at V and 5 bases at J, with 16 bases between the two ends. The CDR3 is 14 residues long. Germline V gene data show CDR1 as ENHRY and CDR2 as SYGVKD. This chain's CDR3 is CAISTGQLGNEQYF. In DNA, the CDR3 is TGTGCCATCAGTACCGGACAGTTAGGGAACGAGCAGTACTTC.

CDR3 sequence: CATSPGQGVSGANVLTF. As DNA, the CDR3 is TGTGCCACCAGCCCGGGACAGGGGGTTTCGGGGGCCAACGTCCTGACTTTC. The V and J genes are TRBV24-1 and TRBJ2-6; 11 positions match TRBD1. V lost 7 bases, J lost 4 bases, and 8 bases stayed unmatched. Germline-derived CDR1 and CDR2 are KGHDR and SFDVKD. This CDR3 spans 17 amino acids.

The chain is built from TRBV4-1 and TRBJ1-1; tentatively, D is TRBD1 (5 bases). Germline V CDR1 and CDR2: MGHRA, YSYEKL. V was pared by 4 bases and J by 0 bases, with 15 bases between. CDR3 length equals 16 residues. The CDR3 reads CASSPNPGTVNTEAFF. The CDR3 DNA follows: TGCGCCAGCAGCCCTAACCCCGGGACGGTGAACACTGAAGCTTTCTTT.

This clonotype was detected a few times. This chain connects TRBV2 to TRBJ1-5; D is perhaps TRBD1 (6 bases). Germline CDR1 reads SNHLY; CDR2 reads FYNNEI. Trimming took 4 bases from V and 2 from J, leaving 12 bases between them. The CDR3 consists of 15 residues. CDR3 residues: CASSGDRLGNQPQHF. The CDR3, as DNA: TGTGCCAGCAGTGGAGACAGGTTAGGCAATCAGCCCCAGCATTTT.

This clonotype has more than one count but fewer than ten. The chain links TRBV29-1 to TRBJ2-2, with D perhaps being TRBD1 or TRBD2 (6 bases each). V shed 0 bases and J shed 5 bases, with 16 bases lying between them. The V gene's germline CDR1 is SQVTM and CDR2 ANQGSEA. The CDR3 consists of 16 residues. The CDR3 nucleotides read TGCAGCGTTGAAGACCGGGGGCAGGGGTGGACCGGGGAGCTGTTTTTT. It codes for CSVEDRGQGWTGELFF.

At least ten counts were recorded for this clonotype. The genes are TRBV6-1 and TRBJ2-5; no clear D. V was shortened by 6 bases and J by 4 bases, with 3 bases between the two germline ends. The CDR3 covers 10 residues. The germline V gene encodes CDR1 MNHNS and CDR2 SASEGT. The CDR3 sequence: CASRLETQYF. CDR3 sequence (DNA): TGTGCCAGCAGATTAGAGACCCAGTACTTC.

The sample holds a few counts of this clonotype. This rearrangement joins TRBV12-3 or TRBV12-4 to TRBJ1-2; 10 bases agree with TRBD1. The CDR3 is 13 amino acids. The V and J ends lost 7 bases and 4 bases, in that order; junction bases with no gene match: 3. CDR3 bases: TGTGCCAGCACCCGGACAGGGGGCTATGGCTACACCTTC. It translates to CASTRTGGYGYTF.

This clonotype was detected a few times. This chain joins TRBV12-3 or TRBV12-4 and TRBJ2-1; D gene unclear. The V gene lost 0 bases and the J gene lost 1 base, with 13 bases spanning the gap. This CDR3 comprises 17 residues. The CDR3 DNA reads TGTGCCAGCAGTTTAGCCCTTGGGGTGGGGTCCTACAATGAGCAGTTCTTC. As protein: CASSLALGVGSYNEQFF.

The chain recombines TRBV7-9 with TRBJ2-1, with TRBD2 identical over 8 bases. Germline CDR1 and CDR2: SEHNR and FQNEAQ (reference sequence). The length of the CDR3 is 16 residues. The junction had 11 bases not matched to a gene; V was cut back by 4 bases and J by 6 bases. In DNA form, the CDR3 reads TGTGCCAGCAGCTACCCCCCGGGGGGGCTCTCCAATGAGCAGTTCTTC. Amino acid sequence: CASSYPPGGLSNEQFF.

The chain uses TRBV13 and TRBJ2-3; 12 bases are a match to TRBD2. This CDR3 is 18 amino acids long. V was pared by 5 bases and J by 0 bases, with 9 bases of the junction left unmatched. Looked up from germline, CDR1 is PRHDT and CDR2 is FYEKMQ (reference sequence). This CDR3 reads CASSGTSGRSQSTDTQYF. CDR3 DNA sequence: TGTGCCAGCAGCGGAACTAGCGGGAGGTCCCAAAGCACAGATACGCAGTATTTT.